The following is a TCR beta chain sequence with its context. This specimen belongs to a study of blood T cell repertoires in COVID-19. As for the study in general: The cDNA or gDNA used as material had been derived from T cells, B-cell-depleted T cells, or PBMCs.

Method: immunoSEQ multiplex PCR; TCRdb's copy keeps in-frame clones and lacks some. The table shows over 150,000 clones, with about 80% occurring only once. The CDR3 is 13 residues long. CDR1 is SGHNT and CDR2 is YYREEE in the germline V gene (reference sequence). With 4 bases clipped from V and 5 bases from J, the junction kept 2 bases outside the gene matches. J is TRBJ1-5 and V is TRBV5-4, with TRBD1 identical over 8 bases. Sequenced sample: peripheral blood. The source of this sequence is a human donor with acute or convalescent COVID-19. The donor label of this sample is uncertain. This chain's CDR3 is CASSQDRDQPQHF. The CDR3 DNA reads as TGTGCCAGCAGCCAGGACAGGGATCAGCCCCAGCATTTT.